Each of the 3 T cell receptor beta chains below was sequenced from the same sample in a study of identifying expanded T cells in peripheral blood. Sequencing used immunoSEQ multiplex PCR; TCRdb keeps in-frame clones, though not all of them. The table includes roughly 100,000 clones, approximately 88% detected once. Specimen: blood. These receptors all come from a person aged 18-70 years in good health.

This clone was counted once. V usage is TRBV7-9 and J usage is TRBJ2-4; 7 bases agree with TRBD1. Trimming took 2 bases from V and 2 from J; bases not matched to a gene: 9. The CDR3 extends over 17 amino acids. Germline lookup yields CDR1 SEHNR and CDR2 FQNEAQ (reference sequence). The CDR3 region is CASSLRAVRGTKNIQYF. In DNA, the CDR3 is TGTGCCAGCAGCTTACGTGCGGTCAGGGGGACCAAAAACATTCAGTACTTC.

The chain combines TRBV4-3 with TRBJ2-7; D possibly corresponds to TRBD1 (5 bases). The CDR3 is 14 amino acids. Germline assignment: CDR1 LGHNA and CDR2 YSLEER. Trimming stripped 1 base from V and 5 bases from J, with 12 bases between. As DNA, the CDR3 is TGCGCCAGCAGCCAAGTAGCAGGGCTCAACGAGCAGTACTTC. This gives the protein CASSQVAGLNEQYF.

DNA of the CDR3: TGTGCCAGCAGTCTGACTGGTCTTAACTCCTACAATGAGCAGTTCTTC. It encodes CASSLTGLNSYNEQFF. The chain recombines TRBV7-9 with TRBJ2-1; D remains ambiguous. Trimming shortened V by 6 bases and J by 0 bases, and 15 bases separated the two germline ends. CDR1 and CDR2 (germline): SEHNR, FQNEAQ (reference sequence). The CDR3 loop spans 16 amino acids. The full variable domain, its missing parts supplied by reference TRBV7-9 and TRBJ2-1, is DTGVSQNPRHKITKRGQNVTFRCDPISEHNRLYWYRQTLGQGPEFLTYFQNEAQLEKSRLLSDRFSAERPKGSFSTLEIQRTEQGDSAMYLCASSLTGLNSYNEQFFGPGTRLTVL.